This T cell receptor (beta chain) was recorded in a study of T cell responses to AZD1222 COVID-19 vaccine. Whole-study findings and limits: Reports indicate that nearly half of spike-specific TCRs are directed at unmutated variant regions. Spike-specific TCR breadth and depth grew following two AZD1222 doses.

In the case of this clone: Its antigen is unknown.

Assay: immunoSEQ multiplex PCR; the TCRdb copy retains only in-frame clones and omits some. Counted here are some 120,000 clones, 80% to 90% occurring once; the ten biggest clones make up roughly a quarter. The source is an adult who received the AZD1222 COVID-19 vaccine. The sample consisted of peripheral blood, taken 28 days after the second AZD1222 dose.

The CDR3 nucleotides read TGCGCCAGCAGCTTGGGCTCGGCGCGTGGCTATGGCTACACCTTC. Translation gives CASSLGSARGYGYTF. The rearrangement links TRBV5-1 to TRBJ1-2; D remains ambiguous. The CDR3 has 15 amino acids. Germline V lookup: CDR1 SGHRS, CDR2 YFSETQ. Trimming left V 0 bases short and J 4 bases short, with 13 bases between.